The rows below give T cell receptor beta chains drawn from one sample of a study of T cell changes during pregnancy in multiple sclerosis. Data came from immunoSEQ multiplex PCR; TCRdb stores just in-frame clones and leaves some out. The repertoire includes 50,000 to 60,000 clones, roughly 90% of them detected once, and more than 0.15% sits in the top ten. Sample: CD4+ T cells from peripheral blood mononuclear cells, taken after pregnancy. Every receptor here comes from a female donor in good health, enrolled as a control in a pregnancy study. Each CDR3 is given with its conserved first and last residue. A D gene is named only where the DNA matches it firmly. Expanded clones are given a class, and other clones once, few, many or no size at all.

D | size | J | V | CDR3 | DNA
- | - | TRBJ1-5 | TRBV7-2 | CASSLAAALNQPQHF | TGTGCCAGCAGCTTAGCGGCCGCTCTCAATCAGCCCCAGCATTTT
- | - | TRBJ1-2 | TRBV20-1 | CRLGYGCTF | -
TRBD1 | once | TRBJ1-2 | TRBV6-1 | CASSDPGQGDYGYTF | TGTGCCAGCAGTGACCCGGGACAGGGGGACTATGGCTACACCTTC
- | - | TRBJ2-3 | TRBV7-2 | CASSLSSGIFTDTQYF | TGTGCCAGCAGTCTAAGTTCAGGAATTTTCACAGATACGCAGTATTTT
TRBD1 | - | TRBJ1-2 | TRBV5-6 | CASSRRGQSNYGYTF | TGTGCCAGCAGCCGCCGGGGACAGAGTAACTATGGCTACACCTTC
TRBD1 | - | TRBJ1-2 | TRBV10-2 | CASSESQGARGYTF | TGCGCCAGCAGTGAGTCCCAGGGGGCGCGGGGCTACACCTTC
- | - | TRBJ2-3 | TRBV19 | CASSIIVATTDTQYF | TGTGCCAGTAGTATTATCGTAGCAACCACAGATACGCAGTATTTT
- | - | TRBJ2-7 | TRBV19 | CASSIGRGAYEQYF | TGTGCCAGTAGTATCGGCCGCGGGGCTTACGAGCAGTACTTC
- | - | TRBJ2-2 | TRBV2 | CASIIGSSGTGELFF | TGTGCCAGCATCATTGGAAGCTCGGGCACCGGGGAGCTGTTTTTT
- | - | TRBJ1-2 | TRBV7-2 | CASSLALLVGENDGYTF | TGTGCCAGCAGCTTAGCCCTCCTCGTCGGGGAGAATGATGGCTACACCTTC
- | - | TRBJ1-3 | TRBV18 | CASSTYSSGNTIYF | TGTGCCAGCTCGACATATAGCTCTGGAAACACCATATATTTT
- | - | TRBJ1-1 | TRBV7-2 | CASSPRGMSGKNTEAFF | TGTGCCAGCAGCCCTAGGGGCATGTCTGGGAAGAACACTGAAGCTTTCTTT
- | - | TRBJ1-5 | TRBV7-8 | CASSPQGYSNQPQHF | TGTGCCAGCAGCCCCCAGGGATATAGCAATCAGCCCCAGCATTTT
TRBD1 | - | TRBJ2-3 | TRBV7-2 | CASSPRTGYDTQYF | TGTGCCAGCAGCCCTAGGACAGGGTACGATACGCAGTATTTT
TRBD2 | - | TRBJ2-7 | TRBV7-2 | CASTLPPGGNEQYF | TGTGCCAGCACCCTCCCCCCGGGAGGGAACGAGCAGTACTTC
- | - | TRBJ1-5 | TRBV6-4 | CASSEGLTQSPQHF | TGTGCCAGCAGCGAGGGACTTACGCAGTCGCCCCAGCATTTT
TRBD1 | - | TRBJ1-2 | TRBV16 | CASSLNKGTANGYTF | TGTGCCAGCAGCCTCAATAAGGGGACAGCTAATGGCTACACCTTC
- | - | TRBJ2-5 | TRBV5-1 | CASSSQETQYF | TGCGCCAGCAGCTCACAAGAGACCCAGTACTTC
TRBD1 | - | TRBJ2-3 | TRBV6-6 | CASSSRQGQGDTQYF | TGTGCCAGCAGCTCCCGACAGGGGCAAGGAGATACGCAGTATTTT
TRBD1 | once | TRBJ2-1 | TRBV10-3 | CAITQGQGVNEQFF | TGTGCCATCACCCAAGGACAGGGGGTCAATGAGCAGTTCTTC
- | few | TRBJ1-5 | TRBV7-6 | CASSLSHGTSQPQHF | TGTGCCAGCAGCTTAAGCCATGGGACATCTCAGCCCCAGCATTTT
- | - | TRBJ2-7 | TRBV28 | CASSLPYPRQITYEQYF | TGTGCCAGCAGTCTACCATATCCTCGACAAATTACCTACGAGCAGTACTTC
TRBD2 | - | TRBJ2-5 | TRBV18 | CASSPGGMETQYF | TGTGCCAGCTCGCCGGGGGGGATGGAGACCCAGTACTTC
- | - | TRBJ1-5 | TRBV6-6 | CASSLTRASQPQHF | TGTGCCAGCAGTTTGACGAGGGCCAGTCAGCCCCAGCATTTT
TRBD1 | - | TRBJ2-5 | TRBV5-1 | CASTATGAQETQYF | TGCGCCAGCACCGCGACAGGGGCTCAAGAGACCCAGTACTTC
- | - | TRBJ2-3 | TRBV6-6 | CASSFADTQYF | TGTGCCAGCAGTTTCGCAGATACGCAGTATTTT
TRBD1 | - | TRBJ2-7 | TRBV7-9 | CASSQGTGFDEQYF | TGTGCCAGCAGCCAAGGGACAGGTTTCGACGAGCAGTACTTC
- | few | TRBJ1-1 | TRBV6-4 | CASSDYTGRAFF | TGTGCCAGCAGTGACTATACAGGGCGAGCTTTCTTT
- | - | TRBJ1-2 | TRBV14 | CASSLYRGGSGYTF | TGTGCCAGCAGCCTGTATAGGGGAGGGTCTGGCTACACCTTC
TRBD2 | - | TRBJ2-1 | TRBV18 | CASSSVTGTSVYNEQFF | TGTGCCAGCTCATCCGTCACCGGGACTAGCGTCTACAATGAGCAGTTCTTC
- | - | TRBJ1-2 | TRBV28 | CASSPTTTYGYTF | TGTGCCAGCAGTCCTACCACCACCTATGGCTACACCTTC
TRBD1 | - | TRBJ2-6 | TRBV23-1 | CASSQRPGQGYSGANVLTF | TGCGCCAGCAGTCAACGACCGGGACAGGGTTACTCTGGGGCCAACGTTCTGACTTTC
- | - | TRBJ1-5 | TRBV4-2 | CASSQDSGGLNQPQHF | TGTGCCAGCAGCCAAGATTCGGGGGGGCTAAATCAGCCCCAGCATTTT
- | few | TRBJ1-5 | TRBV29-1 | CSVAENSNQPQHF | TGCAGCGTTGCCGAGAATAGCAATCAGCCCCAGCATTTT
- | - | TRBJ1-1 | TRBV20-1 | CSARDGPKAFF | TGCAGTGCTAGAGATGGGCCCAAAGCTTTCTTT
TRBD1 | - | TRBJ2-7 | TRBV10-3 | CAISDRTGDYEQYF | TGTGCCATCAGTGACAGGACAGGCGACTACGAGCAGTACTTC
- | - | TRBJ1-3 | TRBV13 | CASSIRGNTIYF | TGTGCCAGCAGTATCCGGGGAAACACCATATATTTT
TRBD1 | - | TRBJ1-4 | TRBV5-1 | CASSPTGDQREKLFF | TGCGCCAGCAGCCCTACAGGGGATCAACGTGAAAAACTGTTTTTT
TRBD1 | - | TRBJ1-5 | TRBV27 | CASSWDRVQPQHF | TGTGCCAGCAGTTGGGACAGGGTCCAGCCCCAGCATTTT
TRBD1 | - | TRBJ1-2 | TRBV18 | CASSTGTANYGYTF | TGTGCCAGCTCAACCGGGACAGCTAACTATGGCTACACCTTC
- | once | TRBJ2-5 | TRBV5-1 | CASSPPLGGETQYF | TGCGCCAGCAGCCCCCCCCTAGGTGGAGAGACCCAGTACTTC
TRBD1 | few | TRBJ1-1 | TRBV6-5 | CASRTGGYTEAFF | TGTGCCAGCAGAACAGGGGGGTACACTGAAGCTTTCTTT
TRBD1 | - | TRBJ1-4 | TRBV4-2 | CASSISGGTNEKLFF | TGTGCCAGCAGTATCTCAGGGGGAACTAATGAAAAACTGTTTTTT
- | - | TRBJ1-2 | TRBV2 | CASSAGANYGYTF | TGTGCCAGCAGTGCCGGGGCTAACTATGGCTACACCTTC
TRBD1 | - | TRBJ1-6 | TRBV7-9 | CASSLADRVSSYNSPLHF | TGTGCCAGCAGCCTCGCCGACAGGGTCTCATCCTATAATTCACCCCTCCACTTT
- | - | TRBJ2-2 | TRBV7-2 | CASSLKQGIGELFF | TGTGCCAGCAGCCTAAAACAGGGAATCGGGGAGCTGTTTTTT
TRBD2 | - | TRBJ2-1 | TRBV19 | CASSGGLGYYNEQFF | TGTGCCAGTAGTGGCGGACTAGGCTATTACAATGAGCAGTTCTTC
- | - | TRBJ1-5 | TRBV7-2 | CASSLRGSSNQPQHF | TGTGCCAGCAGCTTACGGGGTTCGAGCAATCAGCCCCAGCATTTT
- | - | TRBJ1-4 | TRBV4-3 | CASSQDSRRRKLFF | TGCGCCAGCAGCCAAGATTCTCGCAGAAGAAAACTGTTTTTT
- | - | TRBJ2-7 | TRBV6-6 | CASSYRRAGATYEQYF | TGTGCCAGCAGTTACCGAAGGGCAGGGGCTACCTACGAGCAGTACTTC
- | - | TRBJ2-5 | TRBV7-2 | CASSLRTGAQETQYF | TGTGCCAGCAGCTTAAGAACTGGGGCCCAAGAGACCCAGTACTTC